Listed below are T cell receptor beta chains from one sample, sequenced in a study of shared T cell receptors in the human thymus. Sequenced by immunoSEQ multiplex PCR; TCRdb stores in-frame clones only, minus some. The sample yields 540,000 or so clones, around 82% seen once. These data were likewise used in another study, on human thymus T cells.

The specimen was thymocytes. The source is a boy under three years old with a congenital heart defect. The CDR3 runs from the conserved cysteine through the conserved F or W. A D gene is named only where the DNA matches it firmly. Size values are once, few and many counts, or a class for expanded clones, and some rows have none.

clone size: NA
J gene: TRBJ2-1
D gene: TRBD2
V gene: TRBV7-9
CDR3 protein: CASSSLLADNEQFF
CDR3 DNA: TGTGCCAGCAGCTCACTACTAGCGGACAATGAGCAGTTCTTC

clone size: NA
J gene: TRBJ1-2
D gene: TRBD1
V gene: TRBV7-9
CDR3 protein: CASSHHQRTGSYGYTF
CDR3 DNA: TGTGCCAGCAGCCATCATCAACGGACAGGAAGCTATGGCTACACCTTC

clone size: NA
J gene: TRBJ1-5
D gene: NA
V gene: TRBV7-6
CDR3 protein: CASSLAHRDYNQPQHF
CDR3 DNA: TGTGCCAGCAGCTTAGCGCACAGGGATTACAATCAGCCCCAGCATTTT

clone size: NA
J gene: TRBJ2-5
D gene: TRBD2
V gene: TRBV19
CDR3 protein: CASSIGASGRGDQETQYF
CDR3 DNA: TGTGCCAGTAGTATTGGGGCTAGCGGGAGGGGCGACCAAGAGACCCAGTACTTC

clone size: NA
J gene: TRBJ2-7
D gene: NA
V gene: TRBV9
CDR3 protein: CASSPRRAGAYEQYF
CDR3 DNA: TGTGCCAGCAGCCCCCGACGGGCTGGGGCTTACGAGCAGTACTTC

clone size: NA
J gene: TRBJ1-5
D gene: NA
V gene: TRBV21-1
CDR3 protein: CASSPGTGSVDSNQPQHF
CDR3 DNA: TGTGCCAGCAGTCCCGGGACAGGGAGTGTGGATAGCAATCAGCCCCAGCATTTT

clone size: NA
J gene: TRBJ2-7
D gene: TRBD1
V gene: TRBV27
CDR3 protein: CASSSKDRVYEQYF
CDR3 DNA: TGTGCCAGCAGTTCCAAGGACAGGGTGTACGAGCAGTACTTC

clone size: NA
J gene: TRBJ2-1
D gene: TRBD1
V gene: TRBV7-2
CDR3 protein: CASSLGGQAQNEQFF
CDR3 DNA: TGTGCCAGCAGCTTAGGGGGACAGGCCCAGAATGAGCAGTTCTTC

clone size: NA
J gene: TRBJ2-1
D gene: TRBD2
V gene: TRBV27
CDR3 protein: CASSDLSWTSGTYNEQFF
CDR3 DNA: TGTGCCAGCAGCGATTTGTCCTGGACTAGCGGGACCTACAATGAGCAGTTCTTC

clone size: NA
J gene: TRBJ2-2
D gene: NA
V gene: TRBV4-3
CDR3 protein: CASSRLQGGANTGELFF
CDR3 DNA: TGCGCCAGCAGCCGGTTACAGGGGGGGGCGAACACCGGGGAGCTGTTTTTT

clone size: NA
J gene: TRBJ2-7
D gene: NA
V gene: TRBV28
CDR3 protein: CASSFRGINKGTGSYEQYF
CDR3 DNA: TGTGCCAGCAGTTTTCGGGGAATTAACAAAGGGACTGGTTCCTACGAGCAGTACTTC

clone size: NA
J gene: TRBJ1-1
D gene: TRBD1
V gene: TRBV6-5
CDR3 protein: CASRPTGEAEAFF
CDR3 DNA: TGTGCCAGCAGGCCGACAGGGGAGGCTGAAGCTTTCTTT

clone size: NA
J gene: TRBJ2-1
D gene: TRBD2
V gene: TRBV27
CDR3 protein: CASSFRTSGRGYNEQFF
CDR3 DNA: TGTGCCAGCAGTTTTCGGACTAGCGGGAGGGGTTACAATGAGCAGTTCTTC

clone size: NA
J gene: TRBJ2-3
D gene: TRBD2
V gene: TRBV15
CDR3 protein: CATSRCLAGGGLDTQYF
CDR3 DNA: TGTGCCACCAGCAGATGTCTAGCGGGAGGCGGGCTGGATACGCAGTATTTT

clone size: NA
J gene: TRBJ2-2
D gene: NA
V gene: TRBV28
CDR3 protein: CASSLRGSSTGELFF
CDR3 DNA: TGTGCCAGCAGTTTAAGGGGGAGCAGCACCGGGGAGCTGTTTTTT

clone size: NA
J gene: TRBJ2-1
D gene: TRBD2
V gene: TRBV28
CDR3 protein: CASKAAGVPGLAGGEQFF
CDR3 DNA: TGTGCCAGCAAAGCGGCAGGTGTCCCGGGACTAGCGGGAGGGGAGCAGTTCTTC

clone size: NA
J gene: TRBJ2-3
D gene: TRBD2
V gene: TRBV5-1
CDR3 protein: CASSSPDRLPRPVLAGADTQYF
CDR3 DNA: TGCGCCAGCAGCTCCCCGGACAGACTTCCCCGACCTGTACTAGCGGGAGCAGATACGCAGTATTTT

clone size: NA
J gene: TRBJ2-5
D gene: NA
V gene: TRBV29-1
CDR3 protein: CSVAMDSPPETQYF
CDR3 DNA: TGCAGCGTTGCAATGGACTCCCCGCCAGAGACCCAGTACTTC

clone size: NA
J gene: TRBJ2-7
D gene: NA
V gene: TRBV14
CDR3 protein: CASSEGYAGLSSYEQYF
CDR3 DNA: TGTGCCAGCAGCGAAGGATACGCGGGGCTGAGCTCCTACGAGCAGTACTTC

clone size: NA
J gene: TRBJ1-5
D gene: TRBD1
V gene: TRBV28
CDR3 protein: CASSLGPGGGQPQHF
CDR3 DNA: TGTGCCAGCAGTTTAGGGCCAGGGGGCGGTCAGCCCCAGCATTTT

clone size: NA
J gene: TRBJ1-5
D gene: NA
V gene: TRBV6-1
CDR3 protein: CASSAGYNQPQHF
CDR3 DNA: TGTGCCAGCAGTGCAGGGTACAATCAGCCCCAGCATTTT

clone size: NA
J gene: TRBJ2-7
D gene: TRBD2
V gene: TRBV30
CDR3 protein: CAWRPGSGILEQYF
CDR3 DNA: TGTGCCTGGAGACCGGGTAGCGGGATACTCGAGCAGTACTTC

clone size: NA
J gene: TRBJ1-1
D gene: NA
V gene: TRBV28
CDR3 protein: CASSSQQGKVEAFF
CDR3 DNA: TGTGCCAGCAGTTCCCAACAGGGTAAGGTTGAAGCTTTCTTT

clone size: NA
J gene: TRBJ1-5
D gene: NA
V gene: TRBV10-3
CDR3 protein: CAIRGTTNQPQHF
CDR3 DNA: TGTGCCATCAGGGGGACAACGAATCAGCCCCAGCATTTT

clone size: NA
J gene: TRBJ1-4
D gene: TRBD1
V gene: TRBV6-6
CDR3 protein: CASTQGAGPNEKLFF
CDR3 DNA: TGTGCCAGCACCCAGGGGGCGGGCCCTAATGAAAAACTGTTTTTT

clone size: NA
J gene: TRBJ2-7
D gene: NA
V gene: TRBV6-5
CDR3 protein: CASSYLAGLAYEQYF
CDR3 DNA: TGTGCCAGCAGTTACTTGGCGGGACTTGCCTACGAGCAGTACTTC

clone size: NA
J gene: TRBJ2-1
D gene: NA
V gene: TRBV10-1
CDR3 protein: CASSESRTDEQFF
CDR3 DNA: TGCGCCAGCAGTGAGTCTAGGACAGATGAGCAGTTCTTC

clone size: NA
J gene: TRBJ2-1
D gene: TRBD2
V gene: TRBV7-2
CDR3 protein: CASTLFTSGRGEQFF
CDR3 DNA: TGTGCCAGCACCTTATTCACTAGCGGGAGGGGTGAGCAGTTCTTC

clone size: NA
J gene: TRBJ2-1
D gene: NA
V gene: TRBV5-1
CDR3 protein: CASSLGAANPLDEQFF
CDR3 DNA: TGCGCCAGCAGTCTGGGAGCCGCAAATCCACTCGATGAGCAGTTCTTC

clone size: NA
J gene: TRBJ2-1
D gene: TRBD2
V gene: TRBV29-1
CDR3 protein: CSAGGPAGGGYNEQFF
CDR3 DNA: TGCAGCGCCGGGGGCCCAGCGGGAGGGGGATACAATGAGCAGTTCTTC

clone size: NA
J gene: TRBJ1-4
D gene: TRBD1
V gene: TRBV30
CDR3 protein: CAWTGTGREKLFF
CDR3 DNA: TGTGCCTGGACCGGGACAGGGCGTGAAAAACTGTTTTTT

clone size: once
J gene: TRBJ1-2
D gene: TRBD1
V gene: TRBV7-9
CDR3 protein: CASSLSGQGGNYGYTF
CDR3 DNA: TGTGCCAGCAGCTTATCTGGGCAGGGGGGAAACTATGGCTACACCTTC

clone size: few
J gene: TRBJ1-1
D gene: NA
V gene: TRBV15
CDR3 protein: CATSRASQFTEAFF
CDR3 DNA: TGTGCCACCAGCAGAGCCTCACAGTTCACTGAAGCTTTCTTT

clone size: NA
J gene: TRBJ2-3
D gene: TRBD2
V gene: TRBV19
CDR3 protein: CASTSRSSSGDSTDTQYF
CDR3 DNA: TGTGCCAGTACCTCGAGAAGTTCTAGCGGGGATAGCACAGATACGCAGTATTTT

clone size: NA
J gene: TRBJ2-2
D gene: TRBD2
V gene: TRBV11-2
CDR3 protein: CASSSRLAGGPTTGELFF
CDR3 DNA: TGTGCCAGCAGCTCCCGATTAGCGGGAGGGCCGACCACCGGGGAGCTGTTTTTT

clone size: NA
J gene: TRBJ2-7
D gene: TRBD2
V gene: TRBV27
CDR3 protein: CASSFLLAGGPHEQYF
CDR3 DNA: TGTGCCAGCAGTTTTCTACTAGCGGGAGGGCCCCACGAGCAGTACTTC

clone size: NA
J gene: TRBJ1-4
D gene: NA
V gene: TRBV7-6
CDR3 protein: CASSSEGRGGKGTNEKLFF
CDR3 DNA: TGTGCCAGCAGCTCCGAAGGGAGGGGGGGCAAAGGAACTAATGAAAAACTGTTTTTT

clone size: few
J gene: TRBJ1-1
D gene: TRBD1
V gene: TRBV28
CDR3 protein: CASSTSETGIAEAFF
CDR3 DNA: TGTGCCAGCAGTACATCCGAGACAGGGATCGCTGAAGCTTTCTTT

clone size: NA
J gene: TRBJ2-5
D gene: NA
V gene: TRBV5-1
CDR3 protein: CASREAGSTQETQYF
CDR3 DNA: TGCGCCAGCAGGGAAGCGGGCTCGACCCAAGAGACCCAGTACTTC

clone size: NA
J gene: TRBJ2-1
D gene: NA
V gene: TRBV6-4
CDR3 protein: CASSGGSYNEQFF
CDR3 DNA: TGTGCCAGCAGCGGGGGATCCTACAATGAGCAGTTCTTC

clone size: NA
J gene: TRBJ2-3
D gene: NA
V gene: TRBV13
CDR3 protein: CASSLAPDFPRDTQYF
CDR3 DNA: TGTGCCAGCAGCTTAGCCCCGGACTTTCCTCGGGATACGCAGTATTTT

clone size: NA
J gene: TRBJ2-5
D gene: TRBD2
V gene: TRBV5-1
CDR3 protein: CASSLVNGTSGVWETQYF
CDR3 DNA: TGCGCCAGCAGCTTGGTCAACGGGACTAGCGGTGTCTGGGAGACCCAGTACTTC

clone size: once
J gene: TRBJ2-3
D gene: TRBD1
V gene: TRBV4-2
CDR3 protein: CASSQADRTNSSTDTQYF
CDR3 DNA: TGTGCCAGCAGCCAAGCGGACAGGACAAACTCTAGCACAGATACGCAGTATTTT

clone size: NA
J gene: TRBJ2-5
D gene: NA
V gene: TRBV29-1
CDR3 protein: CSVDGQGETQYF
CDR3 DNA: TGCAGCGTTGACGGGCAGGGTGAGACCCAGTACTTC